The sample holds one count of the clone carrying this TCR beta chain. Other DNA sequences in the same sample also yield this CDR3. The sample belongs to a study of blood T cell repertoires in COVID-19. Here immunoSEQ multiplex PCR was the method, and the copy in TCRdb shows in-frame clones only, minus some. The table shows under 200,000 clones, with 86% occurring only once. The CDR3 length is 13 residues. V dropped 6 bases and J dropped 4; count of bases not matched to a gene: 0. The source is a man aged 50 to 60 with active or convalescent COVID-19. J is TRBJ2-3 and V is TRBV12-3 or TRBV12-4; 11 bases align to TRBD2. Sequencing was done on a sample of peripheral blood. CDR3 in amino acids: CASRLAGADTQYF. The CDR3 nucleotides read TGTGCCAGCAGACTAGCGGGAGCAGATACGCAGTATTTT.